The sequence of this T cell receptor beta chain was determined in a study of blood T cell repertoires in COVID-19. Study-wide context: Collection of acute and convalescent COVID-19 samples took place in the United States, Italy and Spain. The cDNA or gDNA used as material had been derived from T cells, B-cell-depleted T cells, or PBMCs.

J gave up 1 base and V 6 bases, and 5 bases lay outside the gene matches. CDR3 length equals 14 residues. Per the germline V gene, CDR1 is SGHTA and CDR2 is FQGTGA. How the authors handled the data: Reference gene primer amplification in the assay estimated nucleated cell counts. The method was immunoSEQ multiplex PCR; TCRdb's version includes in-frame clones alone and lacks a portion of them. V, J and clone size reflect that table, while D and trimming were determined from the DNA. The repertoire consists of more than 250,000 clones, with around 86% occurring once and the leading ten covering 1%. Sequencing was performed on peripheral blood. V usage is TRBV7-3 and J usage is TRBJ2-7; 8 positions match TRBD2. The TCR comes from a man over 45 with active or convalescent COVID-19. This CDR3 is CASSRVAGSYEQYF. The CDR3 DNA sequence: TGTGCCAGCAGTAGAGTAGCGGGATCCTACGAGCAGTACTTC.